These 13 T cell receptor beta chains share one sample of origin, sequenced in a study of OX40 agonist ivuxolimab in advanced cancers. The table came from immunoSEQ multiplex PCR; TCRdb's copy has only in-frame clones and leaves some out. The sample holds more than 100,000 clones, over 75% seen once. Sequenced here: CD4+ or CD8+ T cells sorted from blood, sampled in a trial of the OX40 agonist ivuxolimab. Every receptor here comes from an adult with an advanced solid tumor such as melanoma, head and neck, liver or kidney cancer.

V usage is TRBV5-4 and J usage is TRBJ2-7; 7 nucleotides line up with TRBD2. The CDR3 sequence is 15 residues long. Germline V CDR1 and CDR2: SGHNT, YYREEE (reference sequence). V trimming: 5 bases; J trimming: 0 bases; junction bases outside the gene matches: 8. The CDR3 sequence: CASRLRGDVSYEQYF. The CDR3 DNA reads as TGTGCCAGCAGACTACGGGGGGACGTCTCCTACGAGCAGTACTTC.

The chain couples TRBV2 to TRBJ2-4; 7 positions match TRBD2. The CDR3 spans 13 residues. Per germline, CDR1 SNHLY and CDR2 FYNNEI. Unmatched junction bases numbered 5, after V lost 4 bases and J lost 8 bases. The CDR3 reads CASSGGGGYIQYF. The CDR3 nucleotides are TGTGCCAGCAGTGGTGGGGGGGGTTACATTCAGTACTTC.

Note on this clone: A junction end diverges from the germline sequence, so it may reflect a read error. The CDR3 region has the DNA TGTGCCTGGGCAACTTCTTCCGGAGAGCTGTTTTTT. This encodes CAWATSSGELFF. V and J are TRBV30 and TRBJ2-2; no firm D call. The CDR3 contains 12 residues. Germline V gene sequence: CDR1 GTSNPN, CDR2 SVGIG (reference sequence).

The V call is TRBV11-2, the J call TRBJ2-5; TRBD2 matches at 8 bases. This CDR3 is 15 amino acids long. Losses at the gene ends were 5 bases for V and 2 bases for J; bases not matched to a gene: 7. The germline V gene has CDR1 SGHAT and CDR2 FQNNGV. This CDR3 is CASSISGGKQETQYF. The CDR3 region has the DNA TGTGCCAGCAGCATCTCGGGGGGGAAACAAGAGACCCAGTACTTC.

To note about this clone: The sample holds other DNA sequences that translate to the same CDR3. The chain employs TRBV30 and TRBJ2-7, with D possibly matching TRBD1 (6 bases). V was trimmed by 3 bases and J by 3 bases, leaving 6 bases between them. Germline CDR1 reads GTSNPN; CDR2 reads SVGIG (reference sequence). The CDR3 consists of 11 residues. CDR3 in DNA: TGTGCCTGGAGCAGGGGCTACGAGCAGTACTTC. It translates to CAWSRGYEQYF. Variable domain in full (rest from reference TRBV30 and TRBJ2-7): SQTIHQWPATLVQPVGSPLSLECTVEGTSNPNLYWYRQAAGRGLQLLFYSVGIGQISSEVPQNLSASRPQDRQFILSSKKLLLSDSGFYLCAWSRGYEQYFGPGTRLTVT.

The chain combines TRBV11-2 with TRBJ1-3; a possible D gene is TRBD1 (6 bases). Between the trimmed V and J ends, which lost 4 bases and 3 bases, there was a span of 16 bases. CDR3 size: 16 residues. Germline V CDR1 and CDR2: SGHAT, FQNNGV. CDR3 region: CASSSGRTDLGNTIYF. The CDR3, as DNA: TGTGCCAGCAGCTCCGGAAGGACAGACCTTGGAAACACCATATATTTT.

CDR3 amino acids: CASSLRVAPDTQYF. CDR3 in DNA: TGTGCCAGCAGCCTCAGGGTAGCGCCAGATACGCAGTATTTT. V and J are TRBV7-2 and TRBJ2-3; D tentatively fits TRBD1 or TRBD2 (5 bases each). The germline V gene encodes CDR1 SGHTA and CDR2 FQGNSA. The CDR3 extends over 14 amino acids. Deletions cut 5 bases from V and 4 bases from J, with 13 bases between. Full variable domain (outside the CDR3, taken from reference TRBV7-2 and TRBJ2-3): GAGVSQSPSNKVTEKGKDVELRCDPISGHTALYWYRQSLGQGLEFLIYFQGNSAPDKSGLPSDRFSAERTGGSVSTLTIQRTQQEDSAVYLCASSLRVAPDTQYFGPGTRLTVL.

J is TRBJ2-3 and V is TRBV4-3, with 8 positions matching TRBD1. V shed 2 bases, J shed 5 bases, and the junction held 9 bases outside the gene matches. The CDR3 loop spans 16 amino acids. CDR1 is LGHNA, CDR2 YSLEER, per germline. The DNA for the CDR3 is TGCGCCAGCAGCCAATCCGGACAGGGTTGGTTAGATACGCAGTATTTT. Translation gives CASSQSGQGWLDTQYF.

This chain links TRBV9 with TRBJ2-3, with a tentative D call TRBD1 (6 bases). The V gene lost 3 bases and the J gene lost 0 bases, with 11 bases spanning the gap. The CDR3 has 15 amino acids. Germline lookup yields CDR1 SGDLS and CDR2 YYNGEE. CDR3 protein: CASSDQGSSTDTQYF. The CDR3 DNA is TGTGCCAGCAGCGACCAGGGGTCTAGCACAGATACGCAGTATTTT.

V gene TRBV27 combines with J gene TRBJ1-1, with D unclear. The CDR3 totals 15 residues. V lost 5 bases to trimming and J lost 0 bases, with 13 bases between them. Germline-derived CDR1 and CDR2 are MNHEY and SMNVEV (reference sequence). The CDR3 DNA follows: TGTGCCAGCAGTCTATACAGTGATTTGAACACTGAAGCTTTCTTT. Translated: CASSLYSDLNTEAFF.

This chain uses TRBV2 with TRBJ2-1, with D possibly called TRBD1 or TRBD2 (5 bases each). The V end was cut by 2 bases, the J end by 9 bases, with 17 bases between. The CDR3 sequence is 15 residues long. Germline V gives CDR1 SNHLY, CDR2 FYNNEI. The CDR3 region has the DNA TGTGCCAGCAGTGAATTGGGCGAGGGGTGGGGTGAGCAGTTCTTC. It yields the protein CASSELGEGWGEQFF.

J is TRBJ2-7 and V is TRBV27; TRBD1 matches 8 bases. CDR1 and CDR2 (germline): MNHEY, SMNVEV (reference sequence). This CDR3 region has 14 residues. V lost 4 bases, J lost 2 bases, and 4 bases stayed unmatched. Written as DNA, the CDR3 is TGTGCCAGCAGTTATCGACAGGGGCCCTACGAGCAGTACTTC. It translates to CASSYRQGPYEQYF.

The V gene is TRBV4-2, the J gene TRBJ1-4; no definite D call. Germline CDR1 reads LGHNA; CDR2 reads YNFKEQ. CDR3 size: 15 residues. Trimming took off 3 bases at V and 0 bases at J, with 8 bases between the two ends. Written as DNA, the CDR3 is TGTGCCAGCAGCCAGGCAGGAACAACTAATGAAAAACTGTTTTTT. This translates into CASSQAGTTNEKLFF.